This note documents a single T cell receptor beta chain sequence. The CDR3 is 14 amino acids. Trimming shortened V by 1 base and J by 4 bases, and 10 bases separated the two germline ends. Germline V lookup: CDR1 SEHNR, CDR2 FQNEAQ (reference sequence). Some clones are missing from TCRdb's copy, which holds only in-frame ones; the method was immunoSEQ multiplex PCR. The table includes about 140,000 clones, about 82% detected once. These data are taken from a study of T cell responses to AZD1222 COVID-19 vaccine. Sequences were derived from peripheral blood, sampled 28 days after the second AZD1222 dose. The TCR comes from an adult who received the AZD1222 COVID-19 vaccine. The chain is built from TRBV7-9 and TRBJ1-1, with D maybe TRBD1 (6 bases). The CDR3 loop reads CASSLEQGSTEAFF. CDR3 DNA sequence: TGTGCCAGCAGCTTAGAGCAGGGGAGCACTGAAGCTTTCTTT.